The 5 T cell receptor beta chains below all came from one sample that was sequenced in a study of T cell responses to AZD1222 COVID-19 vaccine. Assay used: immunoSEQ multiplex PCR; TCRdb lists only in-frame clones, some missing. The sample consists of about 130,000 clones, roughly 90% of them appearing once. The specimen comprised peripheral blood, sampled 28 days after the second AZD1222 dose. The receptors originated from an adult who received the AZD1222 COVID-19 vaccine.

V gene TRBV12-2 combines with J gene TRBJ2-7; the D call TRBD2 from the table was never checked on the DNA. TRBV12-2 is an annotated pseudogene. The CDR3 spans 22 residues. This CDR3 reads CASRLPYSTRFVPGGPSYEQYF. CDR3 in DNA: TGTGCAAGTCGCTTACCTTACTCGACTAGGTTTGTCCCTGGCGGGCCTTCCTACGAGCAGTACTTC.

The chain has TRBV28 and TRBJ1-1; D is unresolved. CDR1 is MDHEN, CDR2 SYDVKM, per germline. CDR3 size: 14 residues. Trimming took 6 bases from V and 5 from J, leaving 16 bases between them. CDR3 protein: CASRRTRSGTEAFF. CDR3 DNA sequence: TGTGCCAGCAGACGAACCCGGTCCGGGACTGAAGCTTTCTTT.

CDR3 amino acids: CATSDLGTGSTGELFF. The CDR3 nucleotides are TGTGCCACCAGTGATTTGGGGACAGGGAGCACCGGGGAGCTGTTTTTT. The chain links TRBV24-1 to TRBJ2-2; 9 bases are shared with TRBD1. J gave up 4 bases and V 0 bases, and 2 bases lay outside the gene matches. The CDR3 length is 16 residues. CDR1 and CDR2 from the germline V gene are KGHDR and SFDVKD.

The J gene is TRBJ1-2, the V gene TRBV5-1; tentatively, D is TRBD1 (6 bases). Germline CDR1 SGHRS, CDR2 YFSETQ. The CDR3 is 17 amino acids. V was trimmed by 0 bases and J by 3 bases, leaving 18 bases between them. CDR3 DNA sequence: TGCGCCAGCAGCTTGGCGTCAGGGGTGTACGGGGACTATGGCTACACCTTC. The encoded protein is CASSLASGVYGDYGYTF.

This chain uses TRBV7-7 with TRBJ2-7; D perhaps matches TRBD2 (6 bases). This CDR3 has 13 residues. Trimming shortened V by 5 bases and J by 6 bases, and 14 bases separated the two germline ends. Germline lookup yields CDR1 SSHAT and CDR2 FNYEAQ (reference sequence). The CDR3 loop reads CASSLRDSGEQYF. The DNA for the CDR3 is TGTGCCAGCAGCCTCCGGGACTCGGGCGAGCAGTACTTC.